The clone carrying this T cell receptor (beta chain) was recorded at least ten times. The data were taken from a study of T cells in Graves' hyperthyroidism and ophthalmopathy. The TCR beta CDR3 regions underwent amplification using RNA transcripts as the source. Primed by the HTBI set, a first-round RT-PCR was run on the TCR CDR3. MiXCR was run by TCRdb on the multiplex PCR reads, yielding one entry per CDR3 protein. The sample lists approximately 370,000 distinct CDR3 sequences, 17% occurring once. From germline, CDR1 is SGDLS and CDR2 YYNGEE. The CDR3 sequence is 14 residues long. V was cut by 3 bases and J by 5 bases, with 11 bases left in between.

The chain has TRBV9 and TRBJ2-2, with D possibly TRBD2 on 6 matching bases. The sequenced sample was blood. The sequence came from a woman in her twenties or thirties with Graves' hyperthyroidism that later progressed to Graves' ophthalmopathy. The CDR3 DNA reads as TGTGCCAGCAGCGGCGGGCGGGGAACCGGGGAGCTGTTTTTT. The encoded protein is CASSGGRGTGELFF.